The sequence of this T cell receptor beta chain was determined in a study of shared clonotypes between healthy human individuals. Study-wide background: Each donor's CD8 memory used one plate, CD8 naive two, each CD4 subset three. General study results and limits: Estimated clonotype richness was generally higher in naive than memory subsets.

Donors, healthy HIV-negative adults, lacked recent acute infections or vaccinations. With respect to this clone: Its antigen remains unknown.

Some 30,000 T cell genomes (around 200 ng DNA) went into each sorted-subset replicate. Using immunoSEQ multiplex PCR, the repertoire was profiled, and TCRdb retains in-frame clones only, with some absent. The table includes roughly 1,000,000 clones, 75% to 80% detected once. The germline V gene encodes CDR1 MNHEY and CDR2 SVGAGI. The CDR3 has 13 amino acids. V lost 6 bases to trimming and J lost 8 bases; unmatched junction nucleotides: 6. Specimen: memory CD4+ T cells from PBMCs. Subset in this sample: CD45RA-negative fraction. The TCR originated in a man between 18 and 35 years old in good health. Some clones in this sample may be carry-over from other donors' samples. This chain connects TRBV6-5 to TRBJ1-2, with TRBD1 identical over 10 bases. The CDR3: CASSLPGQGGYTF. CDR3 DNA sequence: TGTGCCAGCAGCCTCCCGGGACAGGGGGGCTACACCTTC.